This T cell receptor beta chain was recorded in a study of cytomegalovirus exposure and HLA in healthy donors. The PCR made use of 60 Vbeta and 13 Jbeta primers. Using immunoSEQ multiplex PCR, the repertoire was profiled, and TCRdb retains in-frame clones only, with some absent. The data hold roughly 180,000 clones, with roughly 83% observed a single time. Whole-study findings and limits: The likely explanation for a cluster of highly shared sequence variants was sequencing artifact. A later analysis linked a missense DCLRE1C variant to TCR beta V- and J-gene trimming.

For this clone: Its antigen is unidentified.

V dropped 5 bases and J dropped 6 bases, with 17 bases sitting between them. CDR1 is MNHEY, CDR2 SMNVEV, per germline (reference sequence). CDR3 length: 14 amino acids. Specimen: PBMCs. V and J are TRBV27 and TRBJ2-7; D is uncertain. This clonotype was obtained from a boy between 2 and 10 years old in good health and CMV-seronegative. The CDR3 DNA follows: TGTGCCAGCAGTGCTATTCTGGATGGCGGCGAGCAGTACTTC. It is translated as CASSAILDGGEQYF.